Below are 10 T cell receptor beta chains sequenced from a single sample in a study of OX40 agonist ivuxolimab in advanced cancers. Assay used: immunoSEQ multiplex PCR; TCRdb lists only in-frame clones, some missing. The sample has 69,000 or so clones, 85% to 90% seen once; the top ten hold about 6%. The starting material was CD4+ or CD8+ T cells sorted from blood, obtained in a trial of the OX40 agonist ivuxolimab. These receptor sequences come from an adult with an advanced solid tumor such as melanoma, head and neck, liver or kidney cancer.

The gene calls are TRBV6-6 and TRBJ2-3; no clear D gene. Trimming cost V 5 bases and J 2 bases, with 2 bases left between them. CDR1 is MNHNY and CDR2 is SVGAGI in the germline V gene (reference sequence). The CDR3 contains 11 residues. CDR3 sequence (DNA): TGTGCCAGCAGTAACACAGATACGCAGTATTTT. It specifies CASSNTDTQYF.

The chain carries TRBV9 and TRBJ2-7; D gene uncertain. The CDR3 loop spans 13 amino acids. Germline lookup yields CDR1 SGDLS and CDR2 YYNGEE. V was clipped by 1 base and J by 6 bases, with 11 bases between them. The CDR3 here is CASSVQNWGEQYF. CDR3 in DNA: TGTGCCAGCAGCGTACAGAACTGGGGCGAGCAGTACTTC.

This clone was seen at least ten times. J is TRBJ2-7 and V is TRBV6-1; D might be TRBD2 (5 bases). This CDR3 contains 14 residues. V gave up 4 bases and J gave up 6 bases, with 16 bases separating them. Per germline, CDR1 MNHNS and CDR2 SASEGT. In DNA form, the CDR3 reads TGTGCCAGCAGTGGTGGAGGTCGGAACAGCGAGCAGTACTTC. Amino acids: CASSGGGRNSEQYF.

DNA of the CDR3: TGTGCCACCAGGGAGTATAGCAATCAGCCCCAGCATTTT. Translated: CATREYSNQPQHF. The V call is TRBV15, the J call TRBJ1-5; D unclear. V shed 6 bases and J shed 0 bases, with 6 bases lying between them. Per germline, CDR1 LNHNV and CDR2 YYDKDF (reference sequence). The CDR3 is made up of 13 amino acids.

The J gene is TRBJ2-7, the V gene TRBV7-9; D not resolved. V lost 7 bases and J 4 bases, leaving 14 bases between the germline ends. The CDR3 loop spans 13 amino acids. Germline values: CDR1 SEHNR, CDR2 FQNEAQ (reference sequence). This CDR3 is CASTPSRIYEQYF. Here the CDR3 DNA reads TGTGCCAGCACCCCGAGTCGGATATACGAGCAGTACTTC.

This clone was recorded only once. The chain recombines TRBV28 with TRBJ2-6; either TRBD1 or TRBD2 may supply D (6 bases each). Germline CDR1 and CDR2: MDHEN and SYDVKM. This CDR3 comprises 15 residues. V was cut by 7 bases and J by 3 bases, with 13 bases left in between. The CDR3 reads CASNAQGGGANVLTF. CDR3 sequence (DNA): TGTGCCAGCAACGCACAGGGAGGTGGGGCCAACGTCCTGACTTTC.

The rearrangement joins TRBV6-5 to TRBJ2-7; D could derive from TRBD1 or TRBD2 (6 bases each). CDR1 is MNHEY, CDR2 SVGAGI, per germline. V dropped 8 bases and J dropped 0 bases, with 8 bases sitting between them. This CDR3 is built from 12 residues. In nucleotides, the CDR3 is TGTGCCAGCGCGGGACACTCCTACGAGCAGTACTTC. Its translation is CASAGHSYEQYF.

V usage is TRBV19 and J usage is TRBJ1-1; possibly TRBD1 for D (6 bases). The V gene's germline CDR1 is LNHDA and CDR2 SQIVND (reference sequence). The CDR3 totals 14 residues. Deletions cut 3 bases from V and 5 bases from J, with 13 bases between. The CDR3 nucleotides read TGTGCCAGTAGTATGATGGGGGCCGGGACTGAAGCTTTCTTT. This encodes CASSMMGAGTEAFF.

This chain's CDR3 is CASNRESNTEAFF. The CDR3 DNA follows: TGTGCCAGTAACAGGGAATCGAACACTGAAGCTTTCTTT. The V call is TRBV13, the J call TRBJ1-1; TRBD1 might be the D (6 bases). This CDR3 has 13 residues. The germline V gene encodes CDR1 PRHDT and CDR2 FYEKMQ (reference sequence). V dropped 9 bases and J dropped 1 base, with 12 bases sitting between them.

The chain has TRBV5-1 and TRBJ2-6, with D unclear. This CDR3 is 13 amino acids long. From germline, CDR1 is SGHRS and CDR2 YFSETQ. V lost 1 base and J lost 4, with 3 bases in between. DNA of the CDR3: TGCGCCAGCAGCTTGACAGGGGCCAACGTCCTGACTTTC. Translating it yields CASSLTGANVLTF.